The 26 T cell receptor beta chains below were found in one sample sequenced in a study of vaccination and CD4 T cells after COVID-19. The Oncomine TCR Beta short-read assay was applied to DNA of cultured CD4+ T cells. TCRdb itself ran the PCR reads through MiXCR, one entry per CDR3 protein. Of just over 3,000 distinct CDR3 sequences listed, 77% are singletons. Their antigens are not known. Treatment of the sample: roughly 11-day PBMC culture with coronavirus spike peptide pools or control peptides (ViraFEST assay). The specimen was CD4+ T cells from blood, cultured in vitro. The receptors shown here come from a human donor who had recovered from COVID-19.

This clonotype has only a few counts. CDR3 sequence reads: CAWSLSVGRLNTEAFF. CDR3 DNA: TGTGCCTGGAGCCTCTCAGTGGGCAGACTAAACACTGAAGCTTTCTTT. V and J are TRBV30 and TRBJ1-1; D remains ambiguous. CDR1 is GTSNPN and CDR2 is SVGIG in the germline V gene (reference sequence). V lost 3 bases and J lost 2, with 19 bases in between. The length of the CDR3 is 16 residues.

This clonotype is judged large. J is TRBJ1-2 and V is TRBV6-1; D call uncertain. CDR3 length: 13 amino acids. CDR1 and CDR2 from the germline V gene are MNHNS and SASEGT. Trimming shortened V by 6 bases and J by 0 bases, and 8 bases separated the two germline ends. Here the CDR3 DNA reads TGTGCCAGCAGCCCGGTCTCTAACTATGGCTACACCTTC. This encodes CASSPVSNYGYTF.

CDR3 in DNA: TGTGCCAGCAGCCGAAGACTAGCGGGGACAGATACGCAGTATTTT. This sequence encodes CASSRRLAGTDTQYF. The chain is built from TRBV7-2 and TRBJ2-3; TRBD2 agrees at 11 bases. Germline-derived CDR1 and CDR2 are SGHTA and FQGNSA. The CDR3 extends over 15 amino acids. V lost 5 bases, J lost 3 bases, and 4 bases stayed unmatched.

The chain carries TRBV4-1 and TRBJ1-4, with 7 bases identical to TRBD1. The CDR3 is 14 amino acids. The V gene end was trimmed by 4 bases and the J gene end by 4 bases; junction bases not matched to a gene: 3. The germline CDR1 and CDR2 sequences are MGHRA and YSYEKL. The CDR3, as DNA: TGCGCCAGCAGCCGGACAGGTCTTAATGAAAAACTGTTTTTT. Its protein product is CASSRTGLNEKLFF.

Here the CDR3 reads CASSLQGRRTEAFF. The CDR3 DNA sequence: TGTGCCAGCAGCTTACAGGGGAGGAGGACTGAAGCTTTCTTT. This chain connects TRBV7-2 to TRBJ1-1, with TRBD1 as a possible D gene (6 bases). The CDR3 spans 14 residues. The germline gives CDR1 SGHTA, CDR2 FQGNSA. The germline V and J ends were trimmed by 2 bases and 5 bases, with 12 bases remaining between them.

The chain employs TRBV5-4 and TRBJ1-1, with no clear D. Germline CDR1 reads SGHNT; CDR2 reads YYREEE (reference sequence). The V gene lost 4 bases and the J gene lost 7 bases, with 14 bases spanning the gap. The CDR3 is 13 amino acids. Here the CDR3 reads CASSTLSFGEAFF. The CDR3, as DNA: TGTGCCAGCAGCACCCTTTCTTTTGGTGAAGCTTTCTTT.

The chain uses TRBV3-1 and TRBJ1-6, with TRBD1 matching 8 bases. The junction had 2 bases not matched to a gene; V was cut back by 1 base and J by 9 bases. Germline CDR1 reads LGHDT; CDR2 reads YNNKEL (reference sequence). The CDR3 is made up of 14 amino acids. As DNA, the CDR3 is TGTGCCAGCAGCCAAGGACAGGGGATTTCACCCCTCCACTTT. Encoded protein: CASSQGQGISPLHF.

J is TRBJ1-3 and V is TRBV10-2, with D unclear. The CDR3 extends over 15 amino acids. Trimming took off 4 bases at V and 0 bases at J, with 10 bases between the two ends. Germline-derived CDR1 and CDR2 are WSHSY and SAAADI. CDR3 coding DNA: TGCGCCAGCAGTGGCGTCCGAGCCTCTGGAAACACCATATATTTT. It is translated as CASSGVRASGNTIYF.

V is TRBV10-3 and J is TRBJ1-1, with D tentatively TRBD1 (6 bases). V was clipped by 5 bases and J by 6 bases, with 16 bases between them. CDR1 and CDR2 (germline): ENHRY, SYGVKD. This CDR3 has 14 amino acids. This CDR3 reads CAISKTGANPEAFF. The CDR3 DNA follows: TGTGCCATCAGTAAGACAGGAGCCAACCCTGAAGCTTTCTTT.

The chain links TRBV2 to TRBJ1-2; 7 positions match TRBD1. CDR1 SNHLY and CDR2 FYNNEI come from the germline V gene. CDR3 length: 15 residues. The V segment lost 2 bases and the J segment 1 base; nucleotides outside the gene matches: 4. The CDR3 region has the DNA TGTGCCAGCAGTGAATTTGGGACAGATAACTATGGCTACACCTTC. Translating gives CASSEFGTDNYGYTF.

The J gene is TRBJ2-3, the V gene TRBV30, with D possibly being TRBD1 (5 bases). CDR1 is GTSNPN, CDR2 SVGIG, per germline (reference sequence). Between the trimmed V and J ends, which lost 6 bases and 2 bases, there was a span of 9 bases. CDR3 size: 12 residues. CDR3 residues: CACTGPTDTQYF. The CDR3 DNA sequence: TGTGCCTGCACAGGCCCCACAGATACGCAGTATTTT.

In DNA form, the CDR3 reads TGTGCCAGCTCACCCCCGGGACAGCAAAGGGGCGGGGAGCTGTTTTTT. Its translation is CASSPPGQQRGGELFF. The chain uses TRBV18 and TRBJ2-2, with 7 bases matching TRBD1. The CDR3 covers 16 residues. Per germline, CDR1 KGHSH and CDR2 LQKENI. J gave up 7 bases and V 3 bases, and 11 bases lay outside the gene matches.

The rearrangement links TRBV6-1 to TRBJ1-4; TRBD1 matches at 10 bases. Germline CDR1 is MNHNS and CDR2 is SASEGT. The CDR3 totals 14 residues. The trim removed 8 bases at V and 7 bases at J, leaving 7 bases unmatched. CDR3 nucleotide sequence: TGTGCCAGCGCAAACGGACAGGGGGTTGAAAAACTGTTTTTT. Translated: CASANGQGVEKLFF.

The rearrangement uses TRBV2 and TRBJ2-3; D may correspond to TRBD1 or TRBD2 (5 bases each). CDR1 is SNHLY and CDR2 is FYNNEI in the germline V gene. This CDR3 is built from 14 residues. Between the trimmed V and J ends, which lost 4 bases and 5 bases, there was a span of 13 bases. The CDR3: CASSVRLGVDTQYF. CDR3 sequence (DNA): TGTGCCAGCAGTGTTAGGTTGGGGGTAGATACGCAGTATTTT.

This chain uses TRBV27 with TRBJ1-5; TRBD1 matches at 10 bases. The CDR3 covers 16 residues. Trimming removed 6 bases from V and 3 bases from J; junction bases left unmatched: 8. Germline V CDR1 and CDR2: MNHEY, SMNVEV (reference sequence). The CDR3 DNA sequence: TGTGCCAGCAGCCCCCGGGACAGGGGTTACAATCAGCCCCAGCATTTT. Protein: CASSPRDRGYNQPQHF.

The rearrangement links TRBV27 to TRBJ1-4; 8 nucleotides agree with TRBD1. The CDR3 consists of 15 residues. Germline V gene sequence: CDR1 MNHEY, CDR2 SMNVEV (reference sequence). The ends lost 8 bases at V and 8 bases at J; junction bases unmatched: 13. This CDR3 is CASSTTGGRREKLFF. The CDR3 DNA is TGTGCCAGCTCCACTACAGGGGGGAGGAGGGAAAAACTGTTTTTT. Full variable domain (missing parts from reference TRBV27 and TRBJ1-4): EAQVTQNPRYLITVTGKKLTVTCSQNMNHEYMSWYRQDPGLGLRQIYYSMNVEVTDKGDVPEGYKVSRKEKRNFPLILESPSPNQTSLYFCASSTTGGRREKLFFGSGTQLSVL.

The V and J genes are TRBV7-8 and TRBJ2-3; the D is unclear. Germline V CDR1 and CDR2: SGHVS, FQNEAQ. Trimming pared 5 bases from V and 1 base from J, leaving 13 bases between. The CDR3 has 15 amino acids. Here the CDR3 DNA reads TGTGCCAGCAGCCAGCCCCACTGGGGCACAGATACGCAGTATTTT. Protein: CASSQPHWGTDTQYF.

This chain uses TRBV24-1 with TRBJ1-2; TRBD1 matches at 9 bases. Germline assignment: CDR1 KGHDR and CDR2 SFDVKD. The CDR3 spans 13 residues. Germline trimming cut 5 bases from V and 5 bases from J; bases unmatched to any gene: 2. The CDR3 reads CATSGGQGYGYTF. The CDR3 nucleotides read TGTGCCACCAGTGGGGGACAGGGATATGGCTACACCTTC.

This clonotype rates as medium-sized. V is TRBV10-3 and J is TRBJ1-2; D uncertain. The CDR3 has 13 residues. The V and J ends lost 7 bases and 0 bases respectively, with 9 bases between them. Germline V lookup: CDR1 ENHRY, CDR2 SYGVKD. The CDR3 nucleotides read TGTGCCATCACGGGCGCCTCTAACTATGGCTACACCTTC. Translation: CAITGASNYGYTF.

V and J are TRBV9 and TRBJ1-5, with D unclear. Trimming pared 4 bases from V and 1 base from J, leaving 9 bases between. Germline V gene lookup returns CDR1 SGDLS and CDR2 YYNGEE. This CDR3 spans 14 amino acids. The CDR3 DNA is TGTGCCAGCAGCCTTTCCCCGAGCAATCAGCCCCAGCATTTT. Protein product: CASSLSPSNQPQHF.

This clonotype was observed once. The chain recombines TRBV6-1 with TRBJ1-5; D ambiguous. V was clipped by 3 bases and J by 6 bases, with 15 bases between them. Germline V CDR1 and CDR2: MNHNS, SASEGT. The CDR3 consists of 15 residues. The CDR3 is CASSEPRVKVQPQHF. The CDR3 region has the DNA TGTGCCAGCAGTGAGCCAAGGGTTAAGGTTCAGCCCCAGCATTTT.

The chain combines TRBV6-2 or TRBV6-3 with TRBJ1-2; D is unclear. The CDR3 contains 15 residues. Trimming took 2 bases from V and 8 from J, leaving 18 bases between them. Per the germline V gene, CDR1 is MNHEY and CDR2 is SVGEGT. The CDR3 protein is CASSYTTRAPGGYTF. The CDR3, as DNA: TGTGCCAGCAGTTACACAACCCGGGCCCCCGGAGGCTACACCTTC.

This chain links TRBV29-1 with TRBJ1-1, with D uncertain. The CDR3 loop spans 13 amino acids. CDR1 SQVTM and CDR2 ANQGSEA come from the germline V gene. Trimming took 3 bases from V and 0 from J, leaving 8 bases between them. The CDR3 region has the DNA TGCAGCGTTGAGCGGAAGATGAACACTGAAGCTTTCTTT. As protein: CSVERKMNTEAFF.

The chain carries TRBV24-1 and TRBJ2-7; D remains ambiguous. Trimming cost V 4 bases and J 2 bases, with 11 bases left between them. The CDR3 spans 14 residues. CDR1 is KGHDR and CDR2 is SFDVKD in the germline V gene. The CDR3 sequence: CATSDPRRPYEQYF. The CDR3 bases are TGTGCCACCAGTGACCCAAGACGGCCCTACGAGCAGTACTTC.

The chain uses TRBV7-8 and TRBJ2-4, with D possibly matching TRBD2 (5 bases). CDR3 length: 16 residues. Trimming removed 2 bases from V and 1 base from J, with 12 bases in between. Germline V gene sequence: CDR1 SGHVS, CDR2 FQNEAQ. The CDR3 DNA reads as TGTGCCAGCAGCTTAAAGCCCCCGGGGGCCAAAAACATTCAGTACTTC. This codes for CASSLKPPGAKNIQYF.

The chain combines TRBV28 with TRBJ1-1; a possible D gene is TRBD1 (5 bases). The CDR3 contains 14 residues. Trimming pared 6 bases from V and 2 bases from J, leaving 13 bases between. In germline, CDR1 is MDHEN, CDR2 SYDVKM. The CDR3 nucleotides are TGTGCCAGCAGGGAACAAGGGGCAAACACTGAAGCTTTCTTT. It encodes CASREQGANTEAFF.